One sample yielded the 20 T cell receptor beta chains listed below, sequenced in a study of blood T cell repertoires in COVID-19. Here immunoSEQ multiplex PCR was the method, and the copy in TCRdb shows in-frame clones only, minus some. This table has around 160,000 clones, roughly nine tenths appearing once. Sequencing was carried out using peripheral blood. These receptors were obtained from a man in his 60s with active or convalescent COVID-19.

V gene TRBV25-1 combines with J gene TRBJ2-2; maybe TRBD1 (6 bases). The CDR3 contains 15 residues. V gave up 2 bases and J gave up 2 bases, with 9 bases separating them. Germline values: CDR1 MGHDK, CDR2 SYGVNS. The CDR3 reads CASSERQANTGELFF. CDR3 DNA: TGTGCCAGCAGTGAACGACAGGCCAACACCGGGGAGCTGTTTTTT. Supplemented by reference TRBV25-1 and TRBJ2-2, the full variable domain reads EADIYQTPRYLVIGTGKKITLECSQTMGHDKMYWYQQDPGMELHLIHYSYGVNSTEKGDLSSESTVSRIRTEHFPLTLESARPSHTSQYLCASSERQANTGELFFGEGSRLTVL.

The chain uses TRBV7-2 and TRBJ2-1, with 11 bases that match TRBD2. The trim removed 6 bases at V and 5 bases at J, leaving 9 bases unmatched. Germline CDR1 is SGHTA and CDR2 is FQGNSA. CDR3 length: 16 residues. CDR3 in amino acids: CASRPGGTSGNNEQFF. The CDR3 DNA is TGTGCCAGCAGGCCGGGCGGGACTAGCGGCAACAATGAGCAGTTCTTC. Variable domain in full (rest from reference TRBV7-2 and TRBJ2-1): GAGVSQSPSNKVTEKGKDVELRCDPISGHTALYWYRQSLGQGLEFLIYFQGNSAPDKSGLPSDRFSAERTGGSVSTLTIQRTQQEDSAVYLCASRPGGTSGNNEQFFGPGTRLTVL.

This chain links TRBV19 with TRBJ2-1; TRBD1 aligns across 9 bases. V was clipped by 4 bases and J by 4 bases; unmatched bases: 11. Germline values: CDR1 LNHDA, CDR2 SQIVND (reference sequence). The CDR3 is made up of 17 amino acids. The CDR3 DNA reads TGTGCCAGTAGTACGCTCGAGGGGACAGGGCAATACAATGAGCAGTTCTTC. The encoded protein is CASSTLEGTGQYNEQFF.

Of note for this clone: Within the sample, other DNA sequences also encode this same CDR3. The chain has TRBV19 and TRBJ1-1; D uncertain. The CDR3 has 13 amino acids. The germline V gene encodes CDR1 LNHDA and CDR2 SQIVND (reference sequence). V was cut by 6 bases and J by 1 base, with 9 bases left in between. CDR3 sequence: CASSIRGNTEAFF. The CDR3 DNA reads TGTGCCAGTAGCATCCGGGGGAACACTGAAGCTTTCTTT.

The chain uses TRBV18 and TRBJ1-5; 8 bases match TRBD1. Germline CDR1 reads KGHSH; CDR2 reads LQKENI. The J segment lost 5 bases and the V segment lost 3 bases, leaving 9 bases of the junction unmatched. This CDR3 contains 16 residues. CDR3 region: CASSPASGGNDQPQHF. The CDR3 DNA is TGTGCCAGCTCACCGGCGTCAGGGGGCAACGATCAGCCCCAGCATTTT.

The chain employs TRBV19 and TRBJ1-1; D is ambiguous. Germline CDR1 LNHDA, CDR2 SQIVND (reference sequence). V lost 2 bases, J lost 3 bases, and 19 bases lay in between. This CDR3 has 17 residues. This CDR3 reads CASSILVGYGKDTEAFF. The CDR3 DNA reads TGTGCCAGTAGTATACTCGTCGGGTACGGTAAAGACACTGAAGCTTTCTTT.

The genes are TRBV30 and TRBJ2-1; 7 bases fit TRBD2. V was clipped by 0 bases and J by 6 bases; unmatched bases: 11. Germline CDR1 and CDR2: GTSNPN and SVGIG (reference sequence). This CDR3 has 16 residues. As DNA, the CDR3 is TGTGCCTGGAGTGTAGCGGGAAGGGGCTCAGGCAATGAGCAGTTCTTC. Translating it yields CAWSVAGRGSGNEQFF. Full variable domain (missing parts from reference TRBV30 and TRBJ2-1): SQTIHQWPATLVQPVGSPLSLECTVEGTSNPNLYWYRQAAGRGLQLLFYSVGIGQISSEVPQNLSASRPQDRQFILSSKKLLLSDSGFYLCAWSVAGRGSGNEQFFGPGTRLTVL.

This chain connects TRBV24-1 to TRBJ2-3, with TRBD2 matching 9 bases. Germline V gene data show CDR1 as KGHDR and CDR2 as SFDVKD. This CDR3 region has 16 residues. V was clipped by 4 bases and J by 5 bases; unmatched bases: 9. CDR3 nucleotides: TGTGCCACCAGTGACCCGGGACTAGCTGGGGTAGATACGCAGTATTTT. Amino acid sequence: CATSDPGLAGVDTQYF.

CDR3 sequence (DNA): TGTGCCAGCAGCCAAGATTGGGGACTATATGAGACCCAGTACTTC. It codes for CASSQDWGLYETQYF. This chain connects TRBV4-2 to TRBJ2-5; 7 bases fit TRBD2. CDR1 and CDR2 (germline): LGHNA, YNFKEQ. The length of the CDR3 is 15 residues. Unmatched junction bases numbered 6, after V lost 0 bases and J lost 5 bases.

The chain recombines TRBV18 with TRBJ1-1; possible D gene TRBD1, 5 bases. Germline V CDR1 and CDR2: KGHSH, LQKENI. Trimming took off 2 bases at V and 4 bases at J, with 11 bases between the two ends. This CDR3 spans 14 amino acids. The CDR3, as DNA: TGTGCCAGCTCACCAGGGGGAGGCGGCACTGAAGCTTTCTTT. Its translation: CASSPGGGGTEAFF. The full variable domain, completed using reference TRBV18 and TRBJ1-1, is NAGVMQNPRHLVRRRGQEARLRCSPMKGHSHVYWYRQLPEEGLKFMVYLQKENIIDESGMPKERFSAEFPKEGPSILRIQQVVRGDSAAYFCASSPGGGGTEAFFGQGTRLTVV.

The chain is built from TRBV19 and TRBJ1-3; possibly TRBD1 for D (6 bases). Trimming shortened V by 4 bases and J by 2 bases, and 15 bases separated the two germline ends. There are 16 residues in the CDR3. Germline V gene data show CDR1 as LNHDA and CDR2 as SQIVND (reference sequence). CDR3: CASSTSPGGAGNTIYF. CDR3 DNA: TGTGCCAGTAGTACCTCCCCGGGGGGCGCTGGAAACACCATATATTTT. The full variable domain, in which reference TRBV19 and TRBJ1-3 provide the parts outside the CDR3, is DGGITQSPKYLFRKEGQNVTLSCEQNLNHDAMYWYRQDPGQGLRLIYYSQIVNDFQKGDIAEGYSVSREKKESFPLTVTSAQKNPTAFYLCASSTSPGGAGNTIYFGEGSWLTVV.

The chain employs TRBV4-2 and TRBJ2-5; 10 bases are a match to TRBD1. V lost 0 bases to trimming and J lost 4 bases; unmatched junction nucleotides: 8. The CDR3 runs 17 residues. The germline gives CDR1 LGHNA, CDR2 YNFKEQ. Here the CDR3 reads CASSQELPGQGRETQYF. CDR3 nucleotides: TGTGCCAGCAGCCAAGAACTACCGGGACAGGGGCGAGAGACCCAGTACTTC.

For the CDR3, the DNA is TGTGCCACCCTAAGCCGGACAGGGAATAATCAGCCCCAGCATTTT. This sequence encodes CATLSRTGNNQPQHF. This sequence joins TRBV19 and TRBJ1-5; 8 positions agree with TRBD1. The V and J ends lost 10 bases and 4 bases, in that order; junction bases with no gene match: 12. In germline, CDR1 is LNHDA, CDR2 SQIVND (reference sequence). The CDR3 totals 15 residues. The complete variable domain, with remaining parts taken from reference TRBV19 and TRBJ1-5, reads DGGITQSPKYLFRKEGQNVTLSCEQNLNHDAMYWYRQDPGQGLRLIYYSQIVNDFQKGDIAEGYSVSREKKESFPLTVTSAQKNPTAFYLCATLSRTGNNQPQHFGDGTRLSIL.

CDR3 sequence: CASSEYSLTGASYTF. CDR3 sequence (DNA): TGTGCCAGCAGTGAATATTCGCTGACAGGGGCCTCCTACACCTTC. The chain has TRBV25-1 and TRBJ1-2; 8 positions match TRBD1. Germline V gene data show CDR1 as MGHDK and CDR2 as SYGVNS. Losses at the gene ends were 0 bases for V and 10 bases for J; bases not matched to a gene: 10. CDR3 length: 15 amino acids.

This clone was recorded once. The chain recombines TRBV21-1 with TRBJ1-1; TRBD1 reflects the table's D call only, with no check against the DNA. TRBV21-1 represents a pseudogene. The CDR3 contains 16 residues. The CDR3 nucleotides read TGTGCCAGCAGCAAAAGGGGACAGGGGGGCCACACTGAAGCTTTCTTT. Amino acids: CASSKRGQGGHTEAFF.

CDR3 sequence reads: CASSTTSGVPDTQYF. DNA for the CDR3: TGTGCCAGCAGCACTACTAGCGGGGTGCCAGATACGCAGTATTTT. This chain connects TRBV3-1 (or the pseudogene TRBV3-2) to TRBJ2-3; TRBD2 aligns across 10 bases. Losses at the gene ends were 5 bases for V and 4 bases for J; bases not matched to a gene: 6. The germline gives CDR1 LGHDT, CDR2 YNNKEL (reference sequence). The CDR3 has 15 amino acids.

Only one count was recorded for this clone. The V gene is TRBV5-1, the J gene TRBJ1-2; D unresolved. The V gene lost 1 base and the J gene lost 0 bases, with 7 bases spanning the gap. The CDR3 loop spans 14 amino acids. The germline CDR1 and CDR2 sequences are SGHRS and YFSETQ. The CDR3 reads CASSLSAANYGYTF. DNA for the CDR3: TGCGCCAGCAGCTTGAGTGCAGCTAACTATGGCTACACCTTC.

The CDR3 DNA is TGTGCCAGCAGCTTGGGGGGGGTAAATGAGCAGTTCTTC. It encodes CASSLGGVNEQFF. The genes are TRBV5-4 and TRBJ2-1; tentative D call: TRBD2 (6 bases). CDR1 is SGHNT, CDR2 YYREEE, per germline (reference sequence). V lost 0 bases, J lost 7 bases, and 8 bases lay in between. The CDR3 has 13 amino acids.

The genes are TRBV30 and TRBJ1-5; D uncertain. Germline CDR1 and CDR2: GTSNPN and SVGIG (reference sequence). With 0 bases removed from V and 0 bases from J, the gap between germline ends came to 9 bases. This CDR3 has 15 amino acids. This CDR3 reads CAWSVGLYSNQPQHF. The CDR3 DNA is TGTGCCTGGAGTGTCGGACTTTATAGCAATCAGCCCCAGCATTTT.

The rearrangement joins TRBV4-2 to TRBJ2-1; 9 bases line up with TRBD2. Germline loops: CDR1 LGHNA, CDR2 YNFKEQ. J lost 9 bases, V lost 0 bases, and 12 bases had no gene match. CDR3 length: 17 amino acids. CDR3 DNA: TGTGCCAGCAGCCAAGATGCGGTTAGCGGGAGTCTGGGTGAGCAGTTCTTC. This gives the protein CASSQDAVSGSLGEQFF.